These 32 T cell receptor beta chains originate from one sample sequenced in a study of molecular identifiers for immune sequencing clone quantification. A single record per CDR3 protein comes from TCRdb applying MiXCR to the PCR reads. The table lists approximately 500,000 distinct CDR3 sequences, around 21% of them singletons. The sequenced material came from naive CD8+ T cells from blood, with Jurkat cell RNA spiked in. Subset: FACS-sorted CD8+CD4-CCR7+CD45RA+ naive T cells. These receptors all stem from a human donor in good health. Some libraries in this study had Jurkat cell RNA spiked in.

This clonotype was seen more than once but under ten times. The chain uses TRBV20-1 and TRBJ2-7; TRBD2 aligns across 12 bases. This CDR3 comprises 14 residues. The V segment lost 2 bases and the J segment 4 bases; nucleotides outside the gene matches: 3. The germline V gene has CDR1 DFQATT and CDR2 SNEGSKA (reference sequence). CDR3 in DNA: TGCAGTGCTAGAAAACTAGCGGGAGGTTACGAGCAGTACTTC. This sequence encodes CSARKLAGGYEQYF.

This clonotype was seen a few times. The gene calls are TRBV27 and TRBJ1-2; D might be TRBD1 (5 bases). The CDR3 totals 15 residues. V gave up 4 bases and J gave up 0 bases, with 12 bases separating them. Germline CDR1 MNHEY, CDR2 SMNVEV (reference sequence). As DNA, the CDR3 is TGTGCCAGCAGTTCTTTACAAGGGGCTAACTATGGCTACACCTTC. It codes for CASSSLQGANYGYTF.

This clonotype was detected many times. The chain employs TRBV28 and TRBJ2-3; no reliable D call. Germline V CDR1 and CDR2: MDHEN, SYDVKM. The CDR3 spans 16 residues. V lost 2 bases and J lost 6, with 18 bases in between. The CDR3 sequence is CASSLRWDVSSDTQYF. CDR3 DNA sequence: TGTGCCAGCAGTTTAAGGTGGGATGTCAGTTCGGATACGCAGTATTTT.

This clonotype was recorded a few times. The chain joins TRBV27 to TRBJ1-5; D is ambiguous. CDR1 is MNHEY, CDR2 SMNVEV, per germline (reference sequence). The CDR3 runs 14 residues. The ends were cut back, 1 base at V and 10 bases at J, with 14 bases in the middle. CDR3 amino acids: CASSLLNGLEPQHF. CDR3 bases: TGTGCCAGCAGTTTATTGAACGGCCTCGAACCCCAGCATTTT.

This clonotype turned up a few times. The chain couples TRBV5-6 to TRBJ2-5; TRBD2 agrees at 8 bases. CDR1 SGHDT and CDR2 YYEEEE come from the germline V gene. The CDR3 sequence is 16 residues long. V trimming: 5 bases; J trimming: 3 bases; junction bases outside the gene matches: 12. The CDR3 DNA reads TGTGCCAGCAGATCTCCGTTTGGAGCGGGAGAAGAGACCCAGTACTTC. Translating gives CASRSPFGAGEETQYF.

The chain recombines TRBV20-1 with TRBJ1-4; TRBD1 matches at 7 bases. Germline assignment: CDR1 DFQATT and CDR2 SNEGSKA (reference sequence). This CDR3 region has 16 residues. Germline trimming cut 4 bases from V and 8 bases from J; bases unmatched to any gene: 16. In DNA, the CDR3 is TGCAGTGCTATACCCGGGGAAGGGGACAGCCCCGAAAAACTGTTTTTT. It specifies CSAIPGEGDSPEKLFF.

This clonotype has a count of ten or more. The genes are TRBV7-9 and TRBJ2-7; the match to TRBD2 covers 8 bases. The V gene's germline CDR1 is SEHNR and CDR2 FQNEAQ (reference sequence). V gave up 4 bases and J gave up 4 bases; unmatched junction bases: 6. This CDR3 is 14 amino acids long. CDR3 bases: TGTGCCAGCAGCTCCACTAGCGGACGGTACGAGCAGTACTTC. This sequence encodes CASSSTSGRYEQYF.

The chain has TRBV10-2 and TRBJ1-2; tentative D call: TRBD1 (5 bases). The germline V gene has CDR1 WSHSY and CDR2 SAAADI. The CDR3 is 14 residues long. Between the trimmed V and J ends, which lost 4 bases and 4 bases, there was a span of 13 bases. The CDR3 loop reads CASSADIRPYGYTF. CDR3 bases: TGCGCCAGCAGTGCGGACATCCGTCCCTATGGCTACACCTTC.

Note on this clonotype: Just one base apart from a much larger clone, this may be a read error. The rearrangement uses TRBV24-1 and TRBJ1-5; 8 bases match TRBD1. Germline trimming cut 12 bases from V and 0 bases from J; bases unmatched to any gene: 15. Germline V CDR1 and CDR2: KGHDR, SFDVKD. The CDR3 is 17 residues long. The CDR3 sequence: CALQGPGTGRSNQPQHF. The CDR3 nucleotides read TGTGCCCTACAAGGGCCCGGGACAGGACGTAGCAATCAGCCCCAGCATTTT.

On this clonotype itself: A much larger clone lies a single base off, so this may be a read error. The chain has TRBV7-9 and TRBJ1-4, with D possibly matching TRBD1 (5 bases). Germline V lookup: CDR1 SEHNR, CDR2 FQNEAQ (reference sequence). There are 16 residues in the CDR3. Trimming cost V 4 bases and J 3 bases, with 15 bases left between them. This chain's CDR3 is CASSWQGATPNEKLFF. The CDR3 DNA reads TGTGCCAGCAGCTGGCAAGGGGCTACACCTAATGAAAAACTGTTTTTT.

This clonotype was counted only a few times. The J gene is TRBJ1-1, the V gene TRBV7-9, with D unclear. CDR3 length: 15 amino acids. V dropped 6 bases and J dropped 1 base, with 15 bases sitting between them. Germline values: CDR1 SEHNR, CDR2 FQNEAQ (reference sequence). The CDR3 bases are TGTGCCAGCAGTCAAAACGAGGCGGCGAACACTGAAGCTTTCTTT. It yields the protein CASSQNEAANTEAFF. Looking up the rest from reference TRBV7-9 and TRBJ1-1 gives the full variable domain: DTGVSQNPRHKITKRGQNVTFRCDPISEHNRLYWYRQTLGQGPEFLTYFQNEAQLEKSRLLSDRFSAERPKGSFSTLEIQRTEQGDSAMYLCASSQNEAANTEAFFGQGTRLTVV.

The chain has TRBV5-3 and TRBJ2-3; TRBD1 aligns across 9 bases. TRBV5-3 qualifies as an ORF whose function is uncertain. J was trimmed by 4 bases and V by 8 bases; bases with no gene match: 8. This CDR3 has 14 amino acids. CDR3 nucleotide sequence: TGTGCCAGCAACCAGGACAGGGGCGCAGATACGCAGTATTTT. As protein: CASNQDRGADTQYF.

Turning to this clonotype: This may be a read error: a much more frequent sequence differs by one nucleotide. The rearrangement joins TRBV4-3 to TRBJ2-6; D possibly corresponds to TRBD2 (5 bases). Germline assignment: CDR1 LGHNA and CDR2 YSLEER. The V and J ends lost 0 bases and 2 bases respectively, with 14 bases between them. The CDR3 has 18 amino acids. The chain's CDR3 is CASSQDGAGNPGANVLTF. Written as DNA, the CDR3 is TGCGCCAGCAGCCAAGATGGTGCCGGGAACCCTGGGGCCAACGTCCTGACTTTC.

The V call is TRBV3-1, the J call TRBJ2-3; tentatively, D is TRBD2 (5 bases). Germline loops: CDR1 LGHDT, CDR2 YNNKEL (reference sequence). The CDR3 extends over 14 amino acids. V was shortened by 4 bases and J by 4 bases, with 12 bases between the two germline ends. CDR3 DNA: TGTGCCAGCAGCCGGACTGGAGGTCCAGATACGCAGTATTTT. This codes for CASSRTGGPDTQYF.

This clonotype was detected a few times. The chain carries TRBV30 and TRBJ2-7; the D gene is possibly TRBD2 (5 bases). The CDR3 length is 13 residues. Germline V gene lookup returns CDR1 GTSNPN and CDR2 SVGIG (reference sequence). Trimming left V 4 bases short and J 5 bases short, with 15 bases between. CDR3 bases: TGTGCCTGGAATGGAGGTAGCCGGGACGAGCAGTACTTC. This sequence encodes CAWNGGSRDEQYF.

The J gene is TRBJ2-7, the V gene TRBV4-2; the D gene is possibly TRBD2 (5 bases). Germline loops: CDR1 LGHNA, CDR2 YNFKEQ. Trimming shortened V by 4 bases and J by 4 bases, and 11 bases separated the two germline ends. This CDR3 spans 13 amino acids. For the CDR3, the DNA is TGTGCCAGCAGCCGAGGAGGTGGGTACGAGCAGTACTTC. Amino acid sequence: CASSRGGGYEQYF.

The V gene is TRBV30, the J gene TRBJ2-1; 10 bases fit TRBD2. The CDR3 runs to 15 residues. V shed 7 bases, J shed 0 bases, and the junction held 6 bases outside the gene matches. The germline gives CDR1 GTSNPN, CDR2 SVGIG (reference sequence). The CDR3 DNA is TGTGCCTTTCAAGCGGGAGGGTCCTCCTACAATGAGCAGTTCTTC. Residues: CAFQAGGSSYNEQFF.

As concerns this clonotype: A clone one base away is much larger, so this may be a read error. This CDR3 fails to terminate in the conserved phenylalanine or tryptophan, so it likely reflects a read error. The chain links TRBV28 to TRBJ2-3; 12 bases fit TRBD2. The CDR3 runs 16 residues. J was trimmed by 2 bases and V by 4 bases; bases with no gene match: 4. Looked up from germline, CDR1 is MDHEN and CDR2 is SYDVKM. The CDR3 region is CASSSRTSGATDTQYL. The CDR3 DNA reads as TGTGCCAGCAGTTCCCGGACTAGCGGGGCCACAGATACGCAGTATCTT.

This clonotype has a handful of counts. A read error may account for a junction end that differs from germline. The chain employs TRBV7-6 and TRBJ2-2, with D unresolved. Germline values: CDR1 SGHVS, CDR2 FNYEAQ. This CDR3 spans 16 amino acids. The CDR3 reads CAGSFTAMTGSGELFF. As DNA, the CDR3 is TGTGCCGGCAGCTTTACCGCTATGACTGGGTCCGGGGAGCTGTTTTTT.

The V and J genes are TRBV29-1 and TRBJ2-7; 9 bases align to TRBD1. This CDR3 spans 16 amino acids. The V and J ends lost 2 bases and 2 bases, in that order; junction bases with no gene match: 10. Germline CDR1 and CDR2: SQVTM and ANQGSEA. CDR3 sequence (DNA): TGCAGCGTTGAAATCAGGACAGGGGCTATCCCCTACGAGCAGTACTTC. Translated: CSVEIRTGAIPYEQYF.

This clonotype was recorded at least ten times. This chain links TRBV27 with TRBJ2-1; D is possibly TRBD1 (6 bases). V was shortened by 5 bases and J by 8 bases, with 13 bases between the two germline ends. The CDR3 has 13 residues. CDR1 is MNHEY, CDR2 SMNVEV, per germline (reference sequence). The CDR3 DNA reads as TGTGCCAGCAGTCCCGCGACAGGAGATGAGCAGTTCTTC. This translates into CASSPATGDEQFF.

This clonotype has a count of ten or more. The chain recombines TRBV7-9 with TRBJ2-3, with 10 bases identical to TRBD2. The CDR3 totals 15 residues. CDR1 and CDR2 (germline): SEHNR, FQNEAQ (reference sequence). The trim removed 2 bases at V and 4 bases at J, leaving 3 bases unmatched. The CDR3 spells CASSLSGRAADTQYF. DNA for the CDR3: TGTGCCAGCAGCTTAAGCGGGAGGGCCGCAGATACGCAGTATTTT.

This clonotype was observed many times. The genes are TRBV4-1 and TRBJ2-7; 9 nucleotides agree with TRBD1. The CDR3 length is 15 residues. V lost 0 bases to trimming and J lost 0 bases; unmatched junction nucleotides: 0. CDR1 is MGHRA and CDR2 is YSYEKL in the germline V gene. CDR3 protein: CASSQEDRGSYEQYF. The CDR3 region has the DNA TGCGCCAGCAGCCAAGAGGACAGGGGCTCCTACGAGCAGTACTTC.

This clonotype was counted ten times or more. The chain employs TRBV27 and TRBJ2-4; 8 nucleotides line up with TRBD1. The junction had 13 bases not matched to a gene; V was cut back by 4 bases and J by 5 bases. Germline-derived CDR1 and CDR2 are MNHEY and SMNVEV (reference sequence). This CDR3 is built from 17 residues. The CDR3 here is CASSSIRGQGGQNIQYF. The CDR3 DNA follows: TGTGCCAGCAGTTCTATACGAGGACAGGGAGGCCAAAACATTCAGTACTTC.

This clonotype showed up many times. This chain links TRBV6-1 with TRBJ2-7, with a tentative D call TRBD1 (5 bases). V lost 3 bases to trimming and J lost 4 bases, with 7 bases between them. The CDR3 has 12 residues. CDR1 and CDR2 from the germline V gene are MNHNS and SASEGT. The CDR3 sequence: CASSERQYEQYF. In nucleotides, the CDR3 is TGTGCCAGCAGTGAGCGACAGTACGAGCAGTACTTC.

Points on this clonotype: At one end, the junction sequence differs from germline, possibly due to a read error. This sequence joins TRBV6-1 and TRBJ2-7; D may be TRBD2 (5 bases). CDR1 MNHNS and CDR2 SASEGT come from the germline V gene. The CDR3 is 13 residues long. This CDR3 reads CASSEGVDYEQCF. In nucleotides, the CDR3 is TGTGCCAGCAGTGAAGGGGTAGACTACGAGCAGTGCTTC.

On this clonotype itself: This may stem from a read error, because a much larger clone lies one nucleotide away. V gene TRBV28 combines with J gene TRBJ1-1, with a weak D call TRBD1 (5 bases). Trimming pared 3 bases from V and 2 bases from J, leaving 10 bases between. The CDR3 has 14 amino acids. The germline CDR1 and CDR2 sequences are MDHEN and SYDVKM. CDR3 bases: TGTGCCAGCAGTTTGGGGGAAGTCAACACTGAAGCTTTCTTT. This translates into CASSLGEVNTEAFF.

The V gene is TRBV19, the J gene TRBJ1-1, with a weak D call TRBD1 (5 bases). Looked up from germline, CDR1 is LNHDA and CDR2 is SQIVND (reference sequence). V was trimmed by 3 bases and J by 7 bases, leaving 9 bases between them. This CDR3 spans 12 amino acids. CDR3 in amino acids: CASSMGVLEAFF. The CDR3 DNA reads as TGTGCCAGTAGTATGGGGGTCCTTGAAGCTTTCTTT.

A remark on this clonotype: This may be a read error: a much more frequent sequence differs by one nucleotide. The chain links TRBV29-1 to TRBJ2-7, with 8 bases identical to TRBD2. The CDR3 is made up of 13 amino acids. Per the germline V gene, CDR1 is SQVTM and CDR2 is ANQGSEA. CDR3 amino acids: CSVVLAVAYEQHF. Written as DNA, the CDR3 is TGCAGCGTCGTACTAGCGGTAGCCTACGAGCAGCACTTC.

This clonotype has at least ten counts. The J gene is TRBJ2-7, the V gene TRBV20-1; TRBD1 aligns across 7 bases. From germline, CDR1 is DFQATT and CDR2 SNEGSKA (reference sequence). V trimming: 3 bases; J trimming: 1 base; junction bases outside the gene matches: 6. This CDR3 contains 14 residues. CDR3 in DNA: TGCAGTGCTAGCGCGGACAGGCGATCCTACGAGCAGTACTTC. Amino acid sequence: CSASADRRSYEQYF.

The rearrangement uses TRBV2 and TRBJ1-2; D may be TRBD1 (6 bases). This CDR3 is built from 16 residues. The ends were cut back, 7 bases at V and 3 bases at J, with 21 bases in the middle. Germline V gene data show CDR1 as SNHLY and CDR2 as FYNNEI. CDR3 sequence: CASITLLDRVDYGYTF. The CDR3 DNA reads TGTGCCAGCATCACGTTACTGGACAGAGTAGACTATGGCTACACCTTC.

This clonotype showed up just a few times. The J gene is TRBJ2-7, the V gene TRBV11-2; 7 nucleotides line up with TRBD1. There are 15 residues in the CDR3. J lost 3 bases, V lost 1 base, and 6 bases had no gene match. The germline gives CDR1 SGHAT, CDR2 FQNNGV. The DNA of the CDR3 is TGTGCCAGCAGCTTAGTAGACAGGGCCGGCTACGAGCAGTACTTC. As protein: CASSLVDRAGYEQYF.